This T cell receptor (beta chain) emerged from a study of CD8+CD57+ T cells in acquired aplastic anemia. By flow cytometry, patients selected for sequencing had shown an expansion of CD8+CD57+ cells. Profiles of TCR beta VDJ and CDR3 were generated from a genomic DNA template. TCRdb reprocessed the reads with MiXCR, giving one entry per CDR3 protein. The repertoire consists of about 270,000 distinct CDR3 sequences, with 65% to 90% occurring once and the leading ten covering 40% to 55%. Germline V gene lookup returns CDR1 SGHVS and CDR2 FNYEAQ. V gave up 5 bases and J gave up 0 bases, with 12 bases separating them. The CDR3 spans 15 residues.

The sequenced sample was sorted CD4+, CD8+, or CD8+CD57+ T cells (not recorded which) from PBMCs. The chain is built from TRBV7-6 and TRBJ2-3; TRBD1 is a possible D gene (5 bases). The sequence derives from a human donor with aplastic anemia. DNA for the CDR3: TGTGCCAGCAGCCCCAGGACAAGTAGCACAGATACGCAGTATTTT. It yields the protein CASSPRTSSTDTQYF.